This T cell receptor beta chain was found in a study of blood T cell repertoires in COVID-19. At the level of the study: Collection of acute and convalescent COVID-19 samples took place in the United States, Italy and Spain. PBMCs, B-cell-depleted T cells, or T cells provided the cDNA or gDNA that made up the material.

Patients of the Seattle cohort, enrolled during active infection, were followed longitudinally. In the original analysis: From reference gene primer amplification, estimates of nucleated cell counts were derived. TCRdb's table, derived via immunoSEQ multiplex PCR, lists solely in-frame clones and lacks some. That table furnishes V, J and clone size, whereas the DNA furnished D and trimming. The table includes about 150,000 clones, approximately 86% detected once. Germline loops: CDR1 LGHNT, CDR2 FRNRAP. This CDR3 spans 16 amino acids. Between the trimmed V and J ends, which lost 3 bases and 0 bases, there was a span of 12 bases.

The TCR was taken from a man aged 55 to 70 with COVID-19, enrolled during active disease. The chain has TRBV12-5 and TRBJ1-5, with D unresolved. Sequencing was carried out using peripheral blood. The CDR3 DNA is TGTGCTAGTGGTTTCGGGAATGAATATAGCAATCAGCCCCAGCATTTT. This encodes CASGFGNEYSNQPQHF.